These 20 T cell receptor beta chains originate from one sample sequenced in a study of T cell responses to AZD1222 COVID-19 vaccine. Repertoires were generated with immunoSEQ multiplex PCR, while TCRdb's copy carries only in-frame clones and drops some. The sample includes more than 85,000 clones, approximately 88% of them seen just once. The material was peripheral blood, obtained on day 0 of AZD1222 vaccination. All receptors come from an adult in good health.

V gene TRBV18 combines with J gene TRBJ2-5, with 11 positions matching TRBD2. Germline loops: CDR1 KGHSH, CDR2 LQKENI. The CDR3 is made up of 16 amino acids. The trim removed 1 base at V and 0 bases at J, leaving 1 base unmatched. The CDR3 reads CASSPLAGGYQETQYF. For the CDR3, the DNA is TGTGCCAGCTCACCACTAGCGGGAGGGTACCAAGAGACCCAGTACTTC. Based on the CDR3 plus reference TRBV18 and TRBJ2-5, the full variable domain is NAGVMQNPRHLVRRRGQEARLRCSPMKGHSHVYWYRQLPEEGLKFMVYLQKENIIDESGMPKERFSAEFPKEGPSILRIQQVVRGDSAAYFCASSPLAGGYQETQYFGPGTRLLVL.

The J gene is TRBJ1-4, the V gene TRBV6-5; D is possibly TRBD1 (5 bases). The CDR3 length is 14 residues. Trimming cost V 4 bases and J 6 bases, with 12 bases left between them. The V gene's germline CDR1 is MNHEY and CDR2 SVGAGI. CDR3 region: CASSSPGRDEKLFF. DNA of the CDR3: TGTGCCAGCAGTTCCCCCGGCAGGGATGAAAAACTGTTTTTT.

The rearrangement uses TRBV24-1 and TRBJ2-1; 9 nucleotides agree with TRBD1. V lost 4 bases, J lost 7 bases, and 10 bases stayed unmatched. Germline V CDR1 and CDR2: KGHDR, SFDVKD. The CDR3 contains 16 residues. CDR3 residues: CATSEATGGAWNEQFF. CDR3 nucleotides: TGTGCCACCAGTGAAGCAACAGGGGGCGCGTGGAATGAGCAGTTCTTC.

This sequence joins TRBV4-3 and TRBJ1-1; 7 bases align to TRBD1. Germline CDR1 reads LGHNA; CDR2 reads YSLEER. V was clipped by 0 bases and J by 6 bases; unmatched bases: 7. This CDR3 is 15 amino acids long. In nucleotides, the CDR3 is TGCGCCAGCAGCCAAGATGTCGTCAGGGGGTCTGAAGCTTTCTTT. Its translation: CASSQDVVRGSEAFF.

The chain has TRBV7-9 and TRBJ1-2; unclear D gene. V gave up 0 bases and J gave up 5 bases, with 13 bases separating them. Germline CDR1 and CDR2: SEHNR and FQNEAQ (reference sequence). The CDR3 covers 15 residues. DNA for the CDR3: TGTGCCAGCAGCTTAGCTTGGGCAGACGCGTATGGCTACACCTTC. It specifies CASSLAWADAYGYTF.

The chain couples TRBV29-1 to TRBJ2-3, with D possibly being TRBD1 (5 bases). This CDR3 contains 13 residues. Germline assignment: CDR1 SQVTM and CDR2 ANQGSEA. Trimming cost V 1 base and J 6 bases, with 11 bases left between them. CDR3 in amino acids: CSVEVRAPDTQYF. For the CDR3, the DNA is TGCAGCGTTGAAGTCAGGGCTCCCGATACGCAGTATTTT.

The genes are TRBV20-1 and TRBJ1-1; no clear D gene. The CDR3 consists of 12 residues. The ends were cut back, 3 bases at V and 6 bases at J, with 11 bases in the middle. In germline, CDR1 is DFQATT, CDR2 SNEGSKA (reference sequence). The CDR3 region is CSASLGFSEAFF. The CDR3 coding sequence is TGCAGTGCTAGTTTAGGGTTTTCTGAAGCTTTCTTT.

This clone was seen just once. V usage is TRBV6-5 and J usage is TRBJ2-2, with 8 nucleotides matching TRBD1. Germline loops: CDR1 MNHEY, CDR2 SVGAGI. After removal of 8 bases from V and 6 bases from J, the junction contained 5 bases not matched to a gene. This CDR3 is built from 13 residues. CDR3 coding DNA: TGTGCCAGCTTGGGACAGGCCTCCGGGGAGCTGTTTTTT. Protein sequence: CASLGQASGELFF.

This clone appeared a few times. The CDR3 loop is CATSVGGGGYTF. The CDR3 region has the DNA TGTGCCACCAGTGTTGGAGGGGGTGGCTACACCTTC. The rearrangement uses TRBV24-1 and TRBJ1-2; perhaps TRBD1 as D (6 bases). The CDR3 runs 12 residues. Germline assignment: CDR1 KGHDR and CDR2 SFDVKD. Between the trimmed V and J ends, which lost 5 bases and 7 bases, there was a span of 10 bases.

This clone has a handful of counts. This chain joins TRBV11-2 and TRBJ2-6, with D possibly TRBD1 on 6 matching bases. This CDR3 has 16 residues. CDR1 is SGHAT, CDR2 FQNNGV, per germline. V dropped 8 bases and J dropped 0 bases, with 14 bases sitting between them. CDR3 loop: CASGGWTASGANVLTF. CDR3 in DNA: TGTGCCAGCGGCGGTTGGACAGCCTCTGGGGCCAACGTCCTGACTTTC.

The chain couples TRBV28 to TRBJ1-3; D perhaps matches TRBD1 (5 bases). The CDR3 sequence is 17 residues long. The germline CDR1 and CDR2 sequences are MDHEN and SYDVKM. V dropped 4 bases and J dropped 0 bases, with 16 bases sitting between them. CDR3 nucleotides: TGTGCCAGCAGTTCCCCTCGAGGGGCCTACTCTGGAAACACCATATATTTT. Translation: CASSSPRGAYSGNTIYF. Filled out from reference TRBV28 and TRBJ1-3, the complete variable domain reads DVKVTQSSRYLVKRTGEKVFLECVQDMDHENMFWYRQDPGLGLRLIYFSYDVKMKEKGDIPEGYSVSREKKERFSLILESASTNQTSMYLCASSSPRGAYSGNTIYFGEGSWLTVV.

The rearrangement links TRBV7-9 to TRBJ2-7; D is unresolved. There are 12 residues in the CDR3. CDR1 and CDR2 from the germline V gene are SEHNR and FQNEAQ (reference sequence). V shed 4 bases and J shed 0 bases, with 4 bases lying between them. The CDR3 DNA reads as TGTGCCAGCAGCTCAGTCTCCTACGAGCAGTACTTC. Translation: CASSSVSYEQYF.

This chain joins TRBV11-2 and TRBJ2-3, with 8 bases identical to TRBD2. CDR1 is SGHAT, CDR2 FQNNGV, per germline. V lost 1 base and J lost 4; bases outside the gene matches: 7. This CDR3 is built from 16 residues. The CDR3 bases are TGTGCCAGCAGCTTAGTCTGGCGGGGGGCATCAGATACGCAGTATTTT. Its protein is CASSLVWRGASDTQYF.

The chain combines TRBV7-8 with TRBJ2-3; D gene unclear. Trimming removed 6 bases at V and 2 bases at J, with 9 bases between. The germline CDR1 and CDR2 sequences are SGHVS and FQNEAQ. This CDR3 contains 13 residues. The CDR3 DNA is TGTGCCAGCAGAGAGATCTCCACAGATACGCAGTATTTT. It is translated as CASREISTDTQYF.

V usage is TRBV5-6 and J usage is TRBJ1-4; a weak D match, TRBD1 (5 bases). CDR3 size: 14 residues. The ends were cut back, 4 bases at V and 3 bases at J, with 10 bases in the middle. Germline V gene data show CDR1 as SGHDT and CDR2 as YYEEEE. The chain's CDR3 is CASSAKQANEKLFF. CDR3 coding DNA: TGTGCCAGCAGCGCCAAACAGGCTAATGAAAAACTGTTTTTT. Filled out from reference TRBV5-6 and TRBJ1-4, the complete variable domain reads DAGVTQSPTHLIKTRGQQVTLRCSPKSGHDTVSWYQQALGQGPQFIFQYYEEEERQRGNFPDRFSGHQFPNYSSELNVNALLLGDSALYLCASSAKQANEKLFFGSGTQLSVL.

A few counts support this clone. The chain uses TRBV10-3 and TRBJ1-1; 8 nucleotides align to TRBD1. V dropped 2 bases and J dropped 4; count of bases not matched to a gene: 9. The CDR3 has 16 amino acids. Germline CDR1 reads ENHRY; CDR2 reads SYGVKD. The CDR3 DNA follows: TGTGCCATCAGTGAGCCTCTACTGACAGGGGTCACTGAAGCTTTCTTT. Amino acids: CAISEPLLTGVTEAFF.

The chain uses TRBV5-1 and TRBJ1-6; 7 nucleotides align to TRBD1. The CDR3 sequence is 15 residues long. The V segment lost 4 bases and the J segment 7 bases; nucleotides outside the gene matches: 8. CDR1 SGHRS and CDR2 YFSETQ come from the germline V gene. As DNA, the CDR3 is TGCGCCAGCAGCCTTACAGGGGTAGGGAATTCACCCCTCCACTTT. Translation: CASSLTGVGNSPLHF.

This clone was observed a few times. The CDR3 loop is CASSPRAGTVNEKLFF. The CDR3 DNA sequence: TGTGCCAGCTCACCCCGGGCCGGGACGGTAAATGAAAAACTGTTTTTT. The chain couples TRBV18 to TRBJ1-4; D might be TRBD1 (5 bases). CDR1 and CDR2 (germline): KGHSH, LQKENI. The CDR3 runs 16 residues. The V end was cut by 3 bases, the J end by 5 bases, with 16 bases between.

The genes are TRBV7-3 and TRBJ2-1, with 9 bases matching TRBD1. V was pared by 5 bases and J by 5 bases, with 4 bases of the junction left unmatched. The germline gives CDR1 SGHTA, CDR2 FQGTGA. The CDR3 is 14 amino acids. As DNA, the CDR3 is TGTGCCAGCAGCCTCGACAGGGGGGACAATGAGCAGTTCTTC. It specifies CASSLDRGDNEQFF. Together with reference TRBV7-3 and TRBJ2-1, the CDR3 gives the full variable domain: GAGVSQTPSNKVTEKGKYVELRCDPISGHTALYWYRQSLGQGPEFLIYFQGTGAADDSGLPNDRFFAVRPEGSVSTLKIQRTERGDSAVYLCASSLDRGDNEQFFGPGTRLTVL.

The CDR3 sequence: CASSHVLGTQYF. The CDR3 DNA follows: TGTGCCAGCAGCCACGTATTGGGAACGCAGTATTTT. J is TRBJ2-3 and V is TRBV3-1 (or the pseudogene TRBV3-2); no definite D call. V was trimmed by 3 bases and J by 9 bases, leaving 10 bases between them. The CDR3 spans 12 residues. Germline CDR1 LGHDT, CDR2 YNNKEL (reference sequence).